What follows are 21 T cell receptor beta chains derived from one specimen sequenced in a study of blood T cells in healthy people across ages. A J-beta primer mix and a sample-barcoded 5' primer were used in a second PCR of roughly 6 to 11 cycles. MiXCR was run by TCRdb on the 5' RACE reads, yielding one entry per CDR3 protein. The repertoire holds around 800,000 distinct CDR3 sequences, with about 42% as singletons. The source material was blood. All receptors derive from a man older than 75 in good health.

V and J are TRBV9 and TRBJ2-1, with TRBD1 identical over 8 bases. Germline trimming cut 4 bases from V and 15 bases from J; bases unmatched to any gene: 12. This CDR3 is built from 13 residues. CDR1 is SGDLS and CDR2 is YYNGEE in the germline V gene. The CDR3 DNA reads as TGTGCCAGCAGCCCATCGGGACAGGAGCCTTGGTTCTTC. Translated: CASSPSGQEPWFF. Based on the CDR3 plus reference TRBV9 and TRBJ2-1, the full variable domain is DSGVTQTPKHLITATGQRVTLRCSPRSGDLSVYWYQQSLDQGLQFLIQYYNGEERAKGNILERFSAQQFPDLHSELNLSSLELGDSALYFCASSPSGQEPWFFGPGTRLTVL.

V and J are TRBV4-3 and TRBJ1-4; 7 bases fit TRBD1. The CDR3 contains 17 residues. Germline loops: CDR1 LGHNA, CDR2 YSLEER. V shed 0 bases and J 7 bases; nucleotides not matched to a gene: 11. The CDR3 reads CASSQDPDRVRTEKLFF. For the CDR3, the DNA is TGCGCCAGCAGCCAAGATCCCGACAGGGTTAGAACTGAAAAACTGTTTTTT.

Details on this clonotype: The junction and the germline gene differ at one end; a read error may be behind it. The chain joins TRBV24-1 to TRBJ2-3; 7 bases map to TRBD1. Per the germline V gene, CDR1 is KGHDR and CDR2 is SFDVKD. This CDR3 region has 16 residues. CDR3 loop: CATSALTGSGADMQYF. In nucleotides, the CDR3 is TGTGCCACCAGTGCCTTGACAGGGAGCGGAGCAGATATGCAGTATTTT.

The rearrangement uses TRBV28 and TRBJ2-7, with 10 bases aligning to TRBD2. Germline V gene lookup returns CDR1 MDHEN and CDR2 SYDVKM. This CDR3 spans 15 amino acids. After removal of 7 bases from V and 2 bases from J, the junction contained 8 bases not matched to a gene. DNA for the CDR3: TGTGCCAGCAAATCACAAGCGGGAGGGACCTACGAGCAGTACTTC. It yields the protein CASKSQAGGTYEQYF.

This clonotype was counted between two and nine times. V is TRBV12-3 or TRBV12-4 and J is TRBJ2-7; TRBD2 might be the D (10 bases). The V gene lost 4 bases and the J gene lost 6 bases, with 25 bases spanning the gap. The CDR3 has 17 residues. CDR3 nucleotide sequence: TGTGCCAGCAGTTACGGACAGGGGCCTAGCGGGAGCGGCGAGCAGTACTTC. Its protein product is CASSYGQGPSGSGEQYF.

The J gene is TRBJ2-1, the V gene TRBV9, with 10 bases that match TRBD2. The length of the CDR3 is 15 residues. The germline V gene has CDR1 SGDLS and CDR2 YYNGEE. J gave up 6 bases and V 4 bases, and 7 bases lay outside the gene matches. This chain's CDR3 is CASSLKREGPNEQFF. The CDR3, as DNA: TGTGCCAGCAGCTTAAAGCGGGAGGGCCCCAATGAGCAGTTCTTC.

Only a few counts were recorded for this clonotype. The chain recombines TRBV20-1 with TRBJ1-4; D is perhaps TRBD1 (6 bases). This CDR3 is built from 15 residues. Germline CDR1 reads DFQATT; CDR2 reads SNEGSKA (reference sequence). Trimming stripped 3 bases from V and 8 bases from J, with 19 bases between. CDR3: CSARRQGLGREKLFF. The CDR3 DNA sequence: TGCAGTGCTAGGCGGCAGGGGTTGGGAAGAGAAAAACTGTTTTTT.

The chain uses TRBV12-3 or TRBV12-4 and TRBJ1-2; 9 nucleotides align to TRBD1. The CDR3 sequence is 12 residues long. V shed 10 bases and J 5 bases; nucleotides not matched to a gene: 5. The CDR3 region is CAITGTGYGYTF. The CDR3 DNA reads TGTGCCATAACCGGGACAGGGTATGGCTACACCTTC.

The rearrangement links TRBV7-2 to TRBJ1-1; 7 positions match TRBD1. Germline trimming cut 5 bases from V and 6 bases from J; bases unmatched to any gene: 12. CDR1 SGHTA and CDR2 FQGNSA come from the germline V gene. The CDR3 covers 15 residues. CDR3 amino acids: CASSTYRGPRAEAFF. In DNA, the CDR3 is TGTGCCAGCAGCACATACAGGGGCCCACGGGCTGAAGCTTTCTTT.

The J gene is TRBJ2-5, the V gene TRBV7-2; D call uncertain. From germline, CDR1 is SGHTA and CDR2 FQGNSA. With 3 bases removed from V and 0 bases from J, the gap between germline ends came to 11 bases. The CDR3 has 15 residues. The CDR3: CASSLMYAYQETQYF. CDR3 DNA sequence: TGTGCCAGCAGCTTGATGTATGCTTACCAAGAGACCCAGTACTTC. Using reference TRBV7-2 and TRBJ2-5 for the parts outside the CDR3, the full variable domain is GAGVSQSPSNKVTEKGKDVELRCDPISGHTALYWYRQSLGQGLEFLIYFQGNSAPDKSGLPSDRFSAERTGGSVSTLTIQRTQQEDSAVYLCASSLMYAYQETQYFGPGTRLLVL.

The table lists this clonotype with a count of one. V gene TRBV9 combines with J gene TRBJ2-6; D may be TRBD1 (6 bases). From germline, CDR1 is SGDLS and CDR2 YYNGEE. CDR3 length: 16 residues. Trimming took off 3 bases at V and 0 bases at J, with 10 bases between the two ends. The chain's CDR3 is CASSEDSYSGANVLTF. In DNA form, the CDR3 reads TGTGCCAGCAGCGAGGACAGTTACTCTGGGGCCAACGTCCTGACTTTC.

In DNA form, the CDR3 reads TGCGCCAGCAGCTTGGCCGGGCAGGGTTGGATACGAACGGAGACCCAGTACTTC. Amino acids: CASSLAGQGWIRTETQYF. V and J are TRBV5-1 and TRBJ2-5; perhaps TRBD1 as D (5 bases). Germline CDR1 SGHRS, CDR2 YFSETQ. The length of the CDR3 is 18 residues. V lost 0 bases and J lost 5, with 23 bases in between.

With respect to this clonotype: A much more abundant neighbour one base away suggests this may be a read error. V usage is TRBV5-1 and J usage is TRBJ2-5; D is perhaps TRBD1 (5 bases). Trimming cost V 0 bases and J 11 bases, with 17 bases left between them. The CDR3 totals 14 residues. Germline lookup yields CDR1 SGHRS and CDR2 YFSETQ. The CDR3 DNA sequence: TGCGCCAGCAGCTTGGACAGTGGGGCCAATGAGCAGTACTTC. Translated: CASSLDSGANEQYF.

This chain uses TRBV7-2 with TRBJ2-3; D tentatively fits TRBD1 or TRBD2 (5 bases each). In germline, CDR1 is SGHTA, CDR2 FQGNSA. The V and J ends lost 6 bases and 3 bases respectively, with 7 bases between them. CDR3 length: 12 amino acids. The CDR3 protein is CASRWGTDTQYF. The CDR3 DNA reads as TGTGCCAGCAGGTGGGGGACAGATACGCAGTATTTT.

The rearrangement joins TRBV9 to TRBJ2-3; possible D gene TRBD2, 6 bases. This CDR3 region has 15 residues. The germline V and J ends were trimmed by 1 base and 1 base, with 10 bases remaining between them. Germline assignment: CDR1 SGDLS and CDR2 YYNGEE. The chain's CDR3 is CASSVLASGTDTQYF. The CDR3 nucleotides read TGTGCCAGCAGCGTACTCGCTAGCGGCACAGATACGCAGTATTTT. Variable domain in full (rest from reference TRBV9 and TRBJ2-3): DSGVTQTPKHLITATGQRVTLRCSPRSGDLSVYWYQQSLDQGLQFLIQYYNGEERAKGNILERFSAQQFPDLHSELNLSSLELGDSALYFCASSVLASGTDTQYFGPGTRLTVL.

J is TRBJ2-1 and V is TRBV5-1; 13 bases fit TRBD2. The CDR3 is 14 amino acids. The J segment lost 10 bases and the V segment lost 4 bases, leaving 5 bases of the junction unmatched. The germline V gene encodes CDR1 SGHRS and CDR2 YFSETQ. The DNA for the CDR3 is TGCGCCAGCAGCGGACTAGCGGGAGTAGGGGAGCAGTTCTTC. It translates to CASSGLAGVGEQFF.

There are a few counts of this clonotype. The V gene is TRBV7-2, the J gene TRBJ1-1; D unclear. The V end lost 2 bases, the J end lost 5 bases, and 21 bases lay between the germline ends. The CDR3 length is 17 residues. Germline-derived CDR1 and CDR2 are SGHTA and FQGNSA. The chain's CDR3 is CASSLPSRGRINTEAFF. The CDR3 DNA follows: TGTGCCAGCAGCTTACCCTCGAGAGGACGGATTAATACTGAAGCTTTCTTT.

As concerns this clonotype: At one boundary the junction diverges from the germline segment, which might be a read error. CDR3 residues: CSVDGRGDSGNTIYF. As DNA, the CDR3 is TGTAGCGTTGACGGGCGGGGGGACTCTGGAAACACCATATATTTT. The rearrangement uses TRBV29-1 and TRBJ1-3, with TRBD1 as a possible D gene (5 bases). Germline V gene sequence: CDR1 SQVTM, CDR2 ANQGSEA. CDR3 length: 15 amino acids.

This clonotype has just a few counts. The gene calls are TRBV20-1 and TRBJ2-1, with 7 bases lining up with TRBD2. The junction had 8 bases not matched to a gene; V was cut back by 2 bases and J by 4 bases. Germline V gene data show CDR1 as DFQATT and CDR2 as SNEGSKA (reference sequence). The CDR3 has 15 residues. Here the CDR3 DNA reads TGCAGTGCTAGAAGGTCTGCGGGAGCTTACAATGAGCAGTTCTTC. Translation: CSARRSAGAYNEQFF.

This clonotype has ten or more counts. The chain carries TRBV9 and TRBJ2-7; no reliable D call. CDR1 is SGDLS, CDR2 YYNGEE, per germline. CDR3 length: 14 residues. The V and J ends lost 4 bases and 3 bases respectively, with 14 bases between them. This CDR3 is CASSPGGLLYEQYF. The CDR3 nucleotides are TGTGCCAGCAGCCCGGGCGGTCTACTCTACGAGCAGTACTTC.

This clonotype was counted a few times. J is TRBJ2-5 and V is TRBV6-2 or TRBV6-3, with 14 nucleotides matching TRBD2. This CDR3 has 17 residues. The germline V gene encodes CDR1 MNHEY and CDR2 SVGEGT. Germline trimming cut 2 bases from V and 5 bases from J; bases unmatched to any gene: 7. The CDR3 spells CASSYRGLAGGRETQYF. CDR3 DNA sequence: TGTGCCAGCAGTTACCGTGGACTAGCGGGAGGAAGGGAGACCCAGTACTTC.